These 17 T cell receptor beta chains came from one sample sequenced in a study of blood T cell repertoires in COVID-19. Profiled with immunoSEQ multiplex PCR; TCRdb holds only in-frame clones, not every one. Altogether 250,000 or so clones are present, about 80% being singletons, with the ten largest covering about 3.5%. The specimen was peripheral blood. These receptors came from a woman aged 80 or over with acute or convalescent COVID-19.

This clone was observed a handful of times. V gene TRBV19 combines with J gene TRBJ2-3; D gene unclear. CDR1 and CDR2 (germline): LNHDA, SQIVND (reference sequence). This CDR3 region has 14 residues. The V end lost 3 bases, the J end lost 3 bases, and 10 bases lay between the germline ends. This CDR3 reads CASSIRVTTDTQYF. As DNA, the CDR3 is TGTGCCAGTAGTATTCGGGTCACAACAGATACGCAGTATTTT.

This chain uses TRBV2 with TRBJ2-3, with 11 bases lining up with TRBD2. Germline V gene sequence: CDR1 SNHLY, CDR2 FYNNEI. CDR3 length: 15 amino acids. Trimming took 6 bases from V and 3 from J; bases not matched to a gene: 5. The CDR3 DNA reads TGTGCCAGCAGGCAACTAGCGGGAGTAACAGATACGCAGTATTTT. Its protein is CASRQLAGVTDTQYF.

The chain links TRBV18 to TRBJ2-7, with a weak D call TRBD2 (5 bases). This CDR3 is built from 12 residues. The V and J ends lost 4 bases and 6 bases respectively, with 10 bases between them. CDR1 and CDR2 from the germline V gene are KGHSH and LQKENI. The CDR3 DNA is TGTGCCAGCTCACTCCGGGAATCCGAGCAGTACTTC. This encodes CASSLRESEQYF.

This chain uses TRBV7-9 with TRBJ2-6; D call uncertain. This CDR3 comprises 17 residues. The V end lost 4 bases, the J end lost 2 bases, and 15 bases lay between the germline ends. In germline, CDR1 is SEHNR, CDR2 FQNEAQ (reference sequence). The CDR3 region is CASSSYLGATGANVLTF. In DNA form, the CDR3 reads TGTGCCAGCAGCTCGTACCTTGGAGCGACTGGGGCCAACGTCCTGACTTTC.

The V call is TRBV2, the J call TRBJ1-1; 8 bases fit TRBD1. J gave up 2 bases and V 4 bases, and 6 bases lay outside the gene matches. The CDR3 totals 15 residues. In germline, CDR1 is SNHLY, CDR2 FYNNEI. Here the CDR3 reads CASSVGQGTNTEAFF. Written as DNA, the CDR3 is TGTGCCAGCAGTGTAGGACAGGGCACAAACACTGAAGCTTTCTTT.

This clone was seen more than once but under ten times. As DNA, the CDR3 is TGTGCCAGCAGTGAAACTGTTGGGGGAGGAACTGAAGCTTTCTTT. This sequence encodes CASSETVGGGTEAFF. The chain has TRBV2 and TRBJ1-1; the D gene is possibly TRBD1 (5 bases). Trimming removed 2 bases at V and 5 bases at J, with 15 bases between. CDR1 and CDR2 from the germline V gene are SNHLY and FYNNEI. CDR3 length equals 15 residues.

The rearrangement uses TRBV7-2 and TRBJ2-5, with TRBD2 identical over 10 bases. The V and J ends lost 5 bases and 4 bases, in that order; junction bases with no gene match: 4. Germline values: CDR1 SGHTA, CDR2 FQGNSA. The CDR3 runs to 14 residues. The CDR3, as DNA: TGTGCCAGCAGCGCAAGACTAGCGGGAGAGACCCAGTACTTC. Protein sequence: CASSARLAGETQYF. The complete variable domain, with remaining parts taken from reference TRBV7-2 and TRBJ2-5, reads GAGVSQSPSNKVTEKGKDVELRCDPISGHTALYWYRQSLGQGLEFLIYFQGNSAPDKSGLPSDRFSAERTGGSVSTLTIQRTQQEDSAVYLCASSARLAGETQYFGPGTRLLVL.

This clone came up once. This sequence joins TRBV6-5 and TRBJ2-3, with 12 nucleotides matching TRBD2. The CDR3 has 15 amino acids. The germline CDR1 and CDR2 sequences are MNHEY and SVGAGI. Trimming cost V 5 bases and J 5 bases; bases outside gene matches: 5. As DNA, the CDR3 is TGTGCCAGCAGTCCACTAGCGGGGGGCCTAGATACGCAGTATTTT. This translates into CASSPLAGGLDTQYF.

This clone showed up just a few times. The chain joins TRBV18 to TRBJ1-1, with D maybe TRBD1 (6 bases). Germline V gene sequence: CDR1 KGHSH, CDR2 LQKENI. The CDR3 has 13 amino acids. Deletions cut 3 bases from V and 5 bases from J, with 10 bases between. The chain's CDR3 is CASSPGGRTEAFF. The CDR3 DNA sequence: TGTGCCAGCTCACCCGGGGGGCGAACTGAAGCTTTCTTT.

V is TRBV6-5 and J is TRBJ1-1; TRBD1 matches 7 bases. The germline gives CDR1 MNHEY, CDR2 SVGAGI. This CDR3 spans 14 amino acids. Unmatched junction bases numbered 4, after V lost 6 bases and J lost 0 bases. CDR3 in DNA: TGTGCCAGCAGGGCGACAGGGATGAACACTGAAGCTTTCTTT. This encodes CASRATGMNTEAFF.

This chain joins TRBV7-2 and TRBJ1-2, with TRBD1 as a possible D gene (6 bases). Trimming cost V 1 base and J 0 bases, with 9 bases left between them. Germline CDR1 is SGHTA and CDR2 is FQGNSA. The CDR3 has 15 residues. The chain's CDR3 is CASSLVQGPNYGYTF. CDR3 nucleotide sequence: TGTGCCAGCAGCTTAGTGCAGGGGCCTAACTATGGCTACACCTTC.

The rearrangement links TRBV6-5 to TRBJ1-2, with 7 bases lining up with TRBD1. The germline V gene encodes CDR1 MNHEY and CDR2 SVGAGI. V shed 8 bases, J shed 2 bases, and the junction held 8 bases outside the gene matches. The CDR3 spans 14 residues. The CDR3 reads CASSAQGQNYGYTF. Written as DNA, the CDR3 is TGTGCCAGCTCCGCCCAGGGACAGAACTATGGCTACACCTTC.

CDR3 nucleotides: TGTGCCAGCAGTGGACAGGCGGGCAATCAGCCCCAGCATTTT. This encodes CASSGQAGNQPQHF. The rearrangement links TRBV6-2 or TRBV6-3 to TRBJ1-5, with 7 bases lining up with TRBD1. Germline V gene data show CDR1 as MNHEY and CDR2 as SVGEGT. The CDR3 runs to 14 residues. V lost 5 bases to trimming and J lost 2 bases; unmatched junction nucleotides: 3.

The chain links TRBV7-2 to TRBJ2-3, with D hard to call. Trimming removed 6 bases from V and 4 bases from J, with 17 bases in between. Looked up from germline, CDR1 is SGHTA and CDR2 is FQGNSA. This CDR3 comprises 15 residues. The CDR3 protein is CASSIYVQRSDTQYF. The CDR3 DNA reads TGTGCCAGCAGTATTTATGTGCAACGGTCAGATACGCAGTATTTT.

The V gene is TRBV2, the J gene TRBJ2-7, with 9 bases matching TRBD1. The CDR3 extends over 16 amino acids. Per germline, CDR1 SNHLY and CDR2 FYNNEI. With 7 bases clipped from V and 2 bases from J, the junction kept 12 bases outside the gene matches. The CDR3 is CASKRPGTGTAYEQYF. For the CDR3, the DNA is TGTGCCAGCAAAAGACCCGGGACAGGGACTGCCTACGAGCAGTACTTC.

V usage is TRBV20-1 and J usage is TRBJ2-7; 12 bases match TRBD2. The V and J ends lost 3 bases and 6 bases, in that order; junction bases with no gene match: 6. The CDR3 sequence is 14 residues long. From germline, CDR1 is DFQATT and CDR2 SNEGSKA (reference sequence). Here the CDR3 reads CSASLTSGSSEQYF. For the CDR3, the DNA is TGCAGTGCTAGTTTGACTAGCGGGAGCTCCGAGCAGTACTTC.

V and J are TRBV29-1 and TRBJ2-7, with a tentative D call TRBD2 (5 bases). Germline CDR1 is SQVTM and CDR2 is ANQGSEA. The V gene lost 3 bases and the J gene lost 9 bases, with 18 bases spanning the gap. This CDR3 comprises 13 residues. CDR3 protein: CSVDWASPPGQYF. The CDR3 nucleotides are TGCAGCGTTGATTGGGCTAGCCCTCCAGGGCAGTACTTC.